This passage covers 10 T cell receptor beta chains from one sample sequenced in a study of shared clonotypes between healthy human individuals. Assay used: immunoSEQ multiplex PCR; TCRdb lists only in-frame clones, some missing. This table has millions of clones, 90% to 95% appearing once. The sequenced material came from naive CD4+ T cells from PBMCs. Subset given: CD45RA+ positively selected. The receptors derive from a man aged 18 to 35 in good health. Some clones in this sample may be carry-over from other donors' samples.

The chain employs TRBV5-5 and TRBJ2-7, with 9 bases fitting TRBD2. V lost 4 bases to trimming and J lost 4 bases; unmatched junction nucleotides: 6. In germline, CDR1 is SGHKS, CDR2 YYEKEE (reference sequence). This CDR3 is built from 14 residues. The CDR3 DNA reads as TGTGCCAGCAGCCAGCGAACTAGCGGGTACGAGCAGTACTTC. Encoded protein: CASSQRTSGYEQYF. The entire variable domain, with the rest obtained from reference TRBV5-5 and TRBJ2-7, is as follows: DAGVTQSPTHLIKTRGQQVTLRCSPISGHKSVSWYQQVLGQGPQFIFQYYEKEERGRGNFPDRFSARQFPNYSSELNVNALLLGDSALYLCASSQRTSGYEQYFGPGTRLTVT.

V gene TRBV4-3 combines with J gene TRBJ2-3, with 13 bases matching TRBD2. After removal of 4 bases from V and 3 bases from J, the junction contained 1 base not matched to a gene. The CDR3 sequence is 15 residues long. CDR1 LGHNA and CDR2 YSLEER come from the germline V gene. CDR3 residues: CASSLLAGGTDTQYF. DNA of the CDR3: TGCGCCAGCAGCCTACTAGCGGGAGGGACAGATACGCAGTATTTT.

This chain links TRBV28 with TRBJ1-4; tentatively, D is TRBD1 (5 bases). Germline V CDR1 and CDR2: MDHEN, SYDVKM. This CDR3 is built from 15 residues. V was clipped by 8 bases and J by 4 bases, with 17 bases between them. The CDR3 DNA follows: TGTGCCAGCGGTCTACCTCGTAGGGGTAATGAAAAACTGTTTTTT. This gives the protein CASGLPRRGNEKLFF.

The gene calls are TRBV7-3 and TRBJ2-1, with 9 positions matching TRBD2. Germline V gene sequence: CDR1 SGHTA, CDR2 FQGTGA. The V segment lost 5 bases and the J segment 1 base; nucleotides outside the gene matches: 12. CDR3 size: 18 residues. CDR3: CASSRFGSGRYSYNEQFF. DNA of the CDR3: TGTGCCAGCAGCCGATTTGGAAGCGGGAGGTATTCCTACAATGAGCAGTTCTTC. The full variable domain, completed using reference TRBV7-3 and TRBJ2-1, is GAGVSQTPSNKVTEKGKYVELRCDPISGHTALYWYRQSLGQGPEFLIYFQGTGAADDSGLPNDRFFAVRPEGSVSTLKIQRTERGDSAVYLCASSRFGSGRYSYNEQFFGPGTRLTVL.

Regarding this clone: The same CDR3 also results from other DNA sequences found in this sample. The CDR3 DNA reads as TGTGCCAGCAGTGGGACTAGCGGGAGAGGAGAGACCCAGTACTTC. This gives the protein CASSGTSGRGETQYF. The rearrangement uses TRBV9 and TRBJ2-5, with 14 positions matching TRBD2. Germline lookup yields CDR1 SGDLS and CDR2 YYNGEE. The CDR3 has 15 residues. V lost 5 bases to trimming and J lost 4 bases; unmatched junction nucleotides: 4.

The rearrangement uses TRBV28 and TRBJ1-3; TRBD1 might be the D (6 bases). Germline V gene sequence: CDR1 MDHEN, CDR2 SYDVKM. The CDR3 covers 16 residues. Trimming removed 6 bases from V and 0 bases from J, with 15 bases in between. This CDR3 is CASSARGGYSGNTIYF. The CDR3 DNA reads TGTGCCAGCAGCGCGCGCGGGGGCTACTCTGGAAACACCATATATTTT. The complete variable domain, with remaining parts taken from reference TRBV28 and TRBJ1-3, reads DVKVTQSSRYLVKRTGEKVFLECVQDMDHENMFWYRQDPGLGLRLIYFSYDVKMKEKGDIPEGYSVSREKKERFSLILESASTNQTSMYLCASSARGGYSGNTIYFGEGSWLTVV.

As to this clone: Within the sample, other DNA sequences also encode this same CDR3. This chain links TRBV5-1 with TRBJ2-7, with D hard to call. The germline V and J ends were trimmed by 5 bases and 1 base, with 7 bases remaining between them. The CDR3 has 12 residues. Germline CDR1 is SGHRS and CDR2 is YFSETQ. The CDR3 bases are TGCGCCAGCAGTTTGCCTTCCTACGAGCAGTACTTC. This codes for CASSLPSYEQYF.

The chain employs TRBV2 and TRBJ2-3; D may be TRBD2 (6 bases). This CDR3 spans 13 amino acids. V lost 3 bases and J lost 5, with 9 bases in between. The V gene's germline CDR1 is SNHLY and CDR2 FYNNEI. DNA for the CDR3: TGTGCCAGCAGTGATATGACTAGAGATACGCAGTATTTT. Translating it yields CASSDMTRDTQYF.

The rearrangement links TRBV7-9 to TRBJ2-7; possible D gene TRBD1, 6 bases. The CDR3 is made up of 14 amino acids. Trimming shortened V by 7 bases and J by 4 bases, and 17 bases separated the two germline ends. The germline CDR1 and CDR2 sequences are SEHNR and FQNEAQ (reference sequence). CDR3 coding DNA: TGTGCCAGCAACCCGGGACACAAAATGTACGAGCAGTACTTC. Translated: CASNPGHKMYEQYF.

Only one count was recorded for this clone. The rearrangement joins TRBV12-1 to TRBJ1-2; TRBD1, the table's D call, was not compared with the DNA. TRBV12-1 is flagged as a pseudogene. The CDR3 spans 16 residues. The CDR3 sequence is CASSILRDRELHGYTF. CDR3 in DNA: TGTGCCAGCAGCATCCTCCGGGACAGGGAACTACATGGCTACACCTTC.